A selection of T cell receptor beta chains follows, all from one sample in a study of CD8 T cells in ankylosing spondylitis. TCRdb fed the 5' RACE reads into MiXCR, producing one record per CDR3 protein. The sample has about 500,000 distinct CDR3 sequences, approximately 5.3% seen once. The sequencing input was blood, either unsorted or a sorted T cell fraction (not recorded which). These receptors were taken from a male donor with ankylosing spondylitis. Both conserved end residues are part of each CDR3. D genes are given only for firm matches. Clone size is given for some rows only: seen once, a few or many times, or a class if the clone is expanded.

d_gene: -
abundance: -
j_gene: TRBJ2-1
len: 19
v_gene: TRBV11-2
CDR3aa: CASSLTWISAPSSYNEQFF
CDR3nt: TGTGCCAGCAGCTTAACCTGGATCAGCGCTCCTAGCTCCTACAATGAGCAGTTCTTC

d_gene: -
abundance: many
j_gene: TRBJ2-5
len: 12
v_gene: TRBV29-1
CDR3aa: CSVEVSLETQYF
CDR3nt: TGCAGCGTTGAAGTTAGCCTCGAGACCCAGTACTTC

d_gene: -
abundance: few
j_gene: TRBJ2-3
len: 16
v_gene: TRBV4-3
CDR3aa: CASSWAARGTTDTQYF
CDR3nt: TGCGCCAGCAGCTGGGCCGCCAGGGGTACCACAGATACGCAGTATTTT

d_gene: -
abundance: many
j_gene: TRBJ1-1
len: 12
v_gene: TRBV9
CDR3aa: CASSGSDTEAFF
CDR3nt: TGTGCCAGCAGCGGTTCTGACACTGAAGCTTTCTTT

d_gene: -
abundance: many
j_gene: TRBJ2-5
len: 15
v_gene: TRBV5-1
CDR3aa: CASSPREPDQETQYF
CDR3nt: TGCGCCAGCAGCCCCCGGGAGCCGGACCAAGAGACCCAGTACTTC

d_gene: -
abundance: many
j_gene: TRBJ2-3
len: 13
v_gene: TRBV7-2
CDR3aa: CASSFSGPGTQYF
CDR3nt: TGTGCCAGCAGCTTTTCGGGCCCGGGTACGCAGTATTTT

d_gene: -
abundance: many
j_gene: TRBJ2-7
len: 14
v_gene: TRBV5-1
CDR3aa: CASSFQAPFAEQYF
CDR3nt: TGCGCCAGCAGCTTCCAAGCCCCCTTCGCCGAGCAGTACTTC

d_gene: -
abundance: many
j_gene: TRBJ2-1
len: 16
v_gene: TRBV15
CDR3aa: CATSRALGLSNNEQFF
CDR3nt: TGTGCCACCAGCAGGGCCCTCGGACTCTCGAACAATGAGCAGTTCTTC

d_gene: -
abundance: -
j_gene: TRBJ2-3
len: 13
v_gene: TRBV7-2
CDR3aa: CASSFASTDTQYF
CDR3nt: TGTGCCAGCAGTTTCGCGAGCACAGATACGCAGTATTTT

d_gene: TRBD2
abundance: -
j_gene: TRBJ2-3
len: 16
v_gene: TRBV7-2
CDR3aa: CARSQLAGTSTDTQYF
CDR3nt: TGTGCCAGAAGCCAACTAGCGGGAACTAGCACAGATACGCAGTATTTT

d_gene: TRBD2
abundance: -
j_gene: TRBJ2-7
len: 17
v_gene: TRBV28
CDR3aa: CASRRWTSGTHSYEQYF
CDR3nt: TGTGCCAGCAGGCGCTGGACTAGCGGTACCCACTCCTACGAGCAGTACTTC

d_gene: TRBD2
abundance: -
j_gene: TRBJ2-2
len: 14
v_gene: TRBV20-1
CDR3aa: CSARDASGGGELFF
CDR3nt: TGCAGTGCTAGAGATGCCAGCGGGGGTGGGGAGCTGTTTTTT

d_gene: -
abundance: many
j_gene: TRBJ1-5
len: 13
v_gene: TRBV20-1
CDR3aa: CSARFSRGQPQHF
CDR3nt: TGCAGTGCTAGATTCTCTAGGGGCCAGCCCCAGCATTTT

d_gene: -
abundance: -
j_gene: TRBJ2-7
len: 15
v_gene: TRBV27
CDR3aa: CASGSVGGRSYEQYF
CDR3nt: TGTGCCAGCGGCTCGGTGGGGGGTCGGTCCTACGAGCAGTACTTC

d_gene: -
abundance: many
j_gene: TRBJ2-2
len: 14
v_gene: TRBV7-8
CDR3aa: CASSSLTPTGELFF
CDR3nt: TGTGCCAGCAGCTCCCTTACACCCACCGGGGAGCTGTTTTTT

d_gene: -
abundance: many
j_gene: TRBJ1-5
len: 15
v_gene: TRBV6-5
CDR3aa: CASSYSGVSNQPQHF
CDR3nt: TGTGCCAGCAGTTACTCAGGTGTTAGCAATCAGCCCCAGCATTTT

d_gene: -
abundance: many
j_gene: TRBJ2-1
len: 13
v_gene: TRBV6-2/TRBV6-3
CDR3aa: CASSYSGMPEQFF
CDR3nt: TGTGCCAGCAGTTATTCTGGGATGCCTGAGCAGTTCTTC

d_gene: TRBD2
abundance: -
j_gene: TRBJ2-7
len: 15
v_gene: TRBV18
CDR3aa: CASSPPTSGAYEQYF
CDR3nt: TGTGCCAGCTCACCACCGACTAGCGGAGCCTACGAGCAGTACTTC

d_gene: -
abundance: many
j_gene: TRBJ2-1
len: 14
v_gene: TRBV5-1
CDR3aa: CASSSFGLGNEQFF
CDR3nt: TGCGCCAGCAGCTCGTTCGGGCTGGGGAATGAGCAGTTCTTC

d_gene: -
abundance: many
j_gene: TRBJ2-1
len: 13
v_gene: TRBV27
CDR3aa: CASSLSQVGEQFF
CDR3nt: TGTGCCAGCAGTTTATCTCAAGTGGGTGAGCAGTTCTTC

d_gene: -
abundance: -
j_gene: TRBJ1-1
len: 13
v_gene: TRBV20-1
CDR3aa: CSARDPIHTEAFF
CDR3nt: TGCAGTGCTAGAGACCCTATACACACTGAAGCTTTCTTT

d_gene: TRBD1
abundance: -
j_gene: TRBJ1-5
len: 16
v_gene: TRBV7-3
CDR3aa: CASSCYPQGGDQPQHF
CDR3nt: TGTGCCAGCAGCTGCTATCCTCAGGGGGGTGATCAGCCCCAGCATTTT

d_gene: -
abundance: many
j_gene: TRBJ1-5
len: 13
v_gene: TRBV20-1
CDR3aa: CSAIRVQTGAQHF
CDR3nt: TGCAGTGCAATACGGGTCCAAACGGGGGCCCAGCATTTT

d_gene: -
abundance: few
j_gene: TRBJ2-2
len: 15
v_gene: TRBV7-6
CDR3aa: CASTAERGFPGELFF
CDR3nt: TGTGCCAGCACCGCGGAGAGGGGATTCCCCGGGGAGCTGTTTTTT

d_gene: TRBD1
abundance: many
j_gene: TRBJ1-1
len: 14
v_gene: TRBV20-1
CDR3aa: CRAPKDRDEGEAFF
CDR3nt: TGCAGAGCCCCCAAGGACAGGGATGAGGGTGAAGCTTTCTTT

d_gene: -
abundance: many
j_gene: TRBJ1-5
len: 16
v_gene: TRBV10-3
CDR3aa: CAISESDSGFNQPQHF
CDR3nt: TGTGCCATCAGTGAGTCAGACAGCGGCTTCAATCAGCCCCAGCATTTT

d_gene: TRBD2
abundance: many
j_gene: TRBJ2-5
len: 15
v_gene: TRBV10-3
CDR3aa: CATALPAGGSETQYF
CDR3nt: TGTGCCACTGCTCTCCCAGCGGGGGGTTCGGAGACCCAGTACTTC

d_gene: -
abundance: many
j_gene: TRBJ1-2
len: 15
v_gene: TRBV9
CDR3aa: CASSVRSRVVYGYTF
CDR3nt: TGTGCCAGCAGCGTAAGGTCCAGGGTGGTCTATGGCTACACCTTC

d_gene: -
abundance: many
j_gene: TRBJ2-7
len: 12
v_gene: TRBV10-3
CDR3aa: CAISPVVGPQYF
CDR3nt: TGTGCCATCAGTCCGGTGGTGGGACCGCAGTACTTC

d_gene: -
abundance: -
j_gene: TRBJ1-2
len: 17
v_gene: TRBV4-2
CDR3aa: CASSQDEGEGNFYGYTF
CDR3nt: TGTGCCAGCAGCCAAGATGAGGGGGAGGGGAATTTCTATGGCTACACCTTC

d_gene: -
abundance: -
j_gene: TRBJ2-5
len: 16
v_gene: TRBV7-7
CDR3aa: CASSLDWGNHQETQYF
CDR3nt: TGTGCTAGCAGCTTGGACTGGGGGAATCATCAAGAGACCCAGTACTTC

d_gene: TRBD2
abundance: many
j_gene: TRBJ2-5
len: 15
v_gene: TRBV6-1
CDR3aa: CASSPGSGSRETQYF
CDR3nt: TGTGCCAGCAGCCCGGGTAGCGGGAGCCGGGAGACCCAGTACTTC